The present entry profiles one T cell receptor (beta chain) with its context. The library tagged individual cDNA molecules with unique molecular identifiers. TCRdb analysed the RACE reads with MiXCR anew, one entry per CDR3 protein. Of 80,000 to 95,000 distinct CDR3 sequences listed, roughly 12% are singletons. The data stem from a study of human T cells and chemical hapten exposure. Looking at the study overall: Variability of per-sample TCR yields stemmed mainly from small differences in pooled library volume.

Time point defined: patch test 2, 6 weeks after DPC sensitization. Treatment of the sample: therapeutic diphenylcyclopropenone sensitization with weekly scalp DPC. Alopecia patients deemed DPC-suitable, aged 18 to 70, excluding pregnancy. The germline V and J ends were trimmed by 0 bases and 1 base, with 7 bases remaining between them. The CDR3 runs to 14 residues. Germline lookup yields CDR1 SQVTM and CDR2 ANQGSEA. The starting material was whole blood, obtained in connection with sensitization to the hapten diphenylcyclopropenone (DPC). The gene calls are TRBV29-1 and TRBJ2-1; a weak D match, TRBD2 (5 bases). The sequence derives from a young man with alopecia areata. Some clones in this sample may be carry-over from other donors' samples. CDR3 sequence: CSVEDRGSYNEQFF. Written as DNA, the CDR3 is TGCAGCGTTGAAGATCGGGGTTCCTACAATGAGCAGTTCTTC.